Included here is one T cell receptor beta chain sequence, with context. This clonotype has at least ten counts. The target of this receptor is not known. No much larger clone is present one base from it, and per-base qualities are unavailable. This sample stems from a study of blood T cells in healthy people across ages (dated by TCRdb to the mid-2010s). About the investigation overall: In model experiments, roughly one uniquely barcoded TCR beta cDNA molecule per two T cells was captured by template switching. Using deep sequencing normalized with unique cDNA molecular identifiers, the study measured how TCR beta repertoire diversity changes with age. For two donors (one aged 18 to 30 and one aged 80 or older), the study analyzed two additional independent replicas of 1 million unique cDNA reads from the same blood draw. To avoid experimental bias, donors of different ages were randomly spread across the sequencing lanes. The donors were split into four age groups: young (average around 15 years), middle-aged (around 40), aged (62) and long-lived (about 74). Results the study describes overall, beyond this receptor: Donor CMV infection status was unknown, potentially confounding age-related changes in expanded clonotypes. Estimates of total diversity from one million sequenced T cells were regarded as lower bounds and underestimates. The long-lived group showed more naive CD4+ T cells, fewer expanded clones and increased TCR diversity than the aged group, suggesting age selection. Observed TCR beta diversity correlated strongly with the percentage of naive T cells measured by flow cytometry. Since profiling was done on bulk unsorted PBMCs, naive and antigen-experienced compartments could not be conclusively compared. Observed TCR beta diversity per million T cells fell roughly linearly with age, and a significant reduction was already apparent by age about 36.

CDR1 and CDR2 were assigned from the germline V gene as SGHDN and FVKESK. Between the V and J ends, shortened by 2 bases and 8 bases respectively, the junction contains 12 bases. Counted from cysteine to phenylalanine, this CDR3 has 13 amino acids. The DNA shown is the 39-base CDR3, in frame from base 1. Donors were a few dozen systemically healthy Caucasian individuals from Russia aged 6 to 90 years. About 10 milliliters of peripheral blood were collected from each donor into EDTA-treated Vacutainer tubes. Ficoll-Paque density-gradient centrifugation was used to isolate PBMCs, with at least 6.5 million per sample. Trizol reagent was used to extract total RNA from PBMCs, with at least 5.5 micrograms per sample. For every donor, flow cytometry on a PBMC aliquot measured the percentage of naive CD45RAhigh/CD27high T cells. The library was built by means of 5' RACE. Sequencing was carried out with an Illumina HiSeq 2500. The second PCR ran for about 6 to 11 cycles and used a J-beta primer mix along with a sample-barcoded 5' primer. Each TCR beta cDNA molecule received a unique molecular identifier from a template-switch 5' adaptor carrying 12 random nucleotides. Each sample yielded at least 3 million CDR3-containing paired-end reads. All of the RNA was converted into first-strand cDNA using the Mint cDNA synthesis kit, with a TRBC-specific oligonucleotide serving as the primer. After uracil-DNA glycosylase treatment, a first 18-cycle PCR used universal primers M1SS and BC2_uni_R on all cDNA. Concerning the study's data processing: Each sample was normalized by randomly selecting 1 million high-quality reads, each carrying a distinct molecular identifier. Instead of being binned into consensus sequences, reads with shared molecular identifiers were discarded. MiTCR, run with a Q25 quality threshold and the strictest error-elimination algorithm, handled CDR3 identification, clonotype clustering and error correction. A nonparametric unseen species model with Euler transformation was used to estimate a lower bound on total TCR beta diversity. TCRdb trimmed public reads at Q25 via fastp, called clones via MiXCR and kept in-frame beta chains. Identical CDR3 protein sequences are pooled into one entry, listed with their most common genes and DNA. TCRdb, not the authors, supplied the V and J calls. The sample table lists just over 800,000 distinct CDR3 sequences, about 62% of them with a count of one. The biggest ten clones account for about a quarter of the sample.

The TCR originated in a man under 40 in good health. The sequencing input was blood. The rearranged chain carries TRBV14 and TRBJ1-2, with a tentative D gene TRBD1 over 6 matching bases. The nucleotide sequence is given as TGTGCCAGCAGCCAAAGCCAGGGGCGAGGCTACACCTTC. Its amino acids are CASSQSQGRGYTF.